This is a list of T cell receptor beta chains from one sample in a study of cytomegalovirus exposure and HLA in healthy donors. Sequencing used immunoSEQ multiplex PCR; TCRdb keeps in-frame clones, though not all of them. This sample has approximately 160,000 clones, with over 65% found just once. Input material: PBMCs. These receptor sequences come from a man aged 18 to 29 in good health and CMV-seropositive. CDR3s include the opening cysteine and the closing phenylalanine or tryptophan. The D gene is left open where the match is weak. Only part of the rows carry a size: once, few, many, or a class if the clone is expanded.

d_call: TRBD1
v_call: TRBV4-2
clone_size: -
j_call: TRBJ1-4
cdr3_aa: CASSQGDGTGGLVGEKLFF
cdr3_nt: TGTGCCAGCAGCCAAGGTGACGGGACAGGGGGTTTGGTAGGAGAAAAACTGTTTTTT

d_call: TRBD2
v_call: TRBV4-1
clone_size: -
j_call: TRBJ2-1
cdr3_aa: CASSQPTSGGYNEQFF
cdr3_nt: TGCGCCAGCAGCCAACCTACTAGCGGGGGTTACAATGAGCAGTTCTTC

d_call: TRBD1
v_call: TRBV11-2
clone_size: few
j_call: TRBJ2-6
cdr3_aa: CASSLGTGGIAGANVLTF
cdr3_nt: TGTGCCAGCAGCCTCGGGACAGGGGGCATAGCTGGGGCCAACGTCCTGACTTTC

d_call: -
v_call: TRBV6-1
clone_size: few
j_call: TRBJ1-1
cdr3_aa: CASGGRGMNTEAFF
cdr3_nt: TGTGCCAGCGGGGGGAGGGGGATGAACACTGAAGCTTTCTTT

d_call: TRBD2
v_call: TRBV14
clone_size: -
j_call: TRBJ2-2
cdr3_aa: CASSQDREDTGELFF
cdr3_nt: TGTGCCAGCAGCCAAGATCGGGAGGACACCGGGGAGCTGTTTTTT

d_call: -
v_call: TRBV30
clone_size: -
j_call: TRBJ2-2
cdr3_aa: CAWAGRAVGELFF
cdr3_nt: TGTGCCTGGGCCGGGCGAGCGGTCGGGGAGCTGTTTTTT

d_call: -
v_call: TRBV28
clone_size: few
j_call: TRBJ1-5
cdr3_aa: CASSLSDRNGNQPQHF
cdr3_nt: TGTGCCAGCAGTTTATCTGACAGAAACGGCAATCAGCCCCAGCATTTT

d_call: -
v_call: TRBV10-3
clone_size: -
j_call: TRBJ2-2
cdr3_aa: CAIRAEGLFF
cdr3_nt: TGTGCCATCAGGGCAGAGGGGCTGTTTTTT

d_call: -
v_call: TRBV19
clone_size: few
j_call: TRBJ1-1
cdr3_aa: CASSMIRGNTEAFF
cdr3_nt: TGTGCCAGTAGTATGATCCGGGGGAACACTGAAGCTTTCTTT

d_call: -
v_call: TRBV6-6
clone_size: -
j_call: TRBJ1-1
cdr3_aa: CASSPRGYGTEAFF
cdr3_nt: TGTGCCAGCAGCCCCCGGGGTTATGGCACTGAAGCTTTCTTT

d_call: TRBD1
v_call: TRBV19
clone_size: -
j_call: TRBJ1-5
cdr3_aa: CASRLRDRVSQPQHF
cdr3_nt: TGTGCCAGTAGACTCCGGGACAGGGTGAGCCAGCCCCAGCATTTT

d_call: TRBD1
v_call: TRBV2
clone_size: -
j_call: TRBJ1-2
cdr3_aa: CASSPDRDYGYTF
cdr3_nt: TGTGCCAGCAGTCCGGACAGGGACTATGGCTACACCTTC

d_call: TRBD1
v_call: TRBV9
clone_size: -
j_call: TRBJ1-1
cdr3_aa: CASSEYGQGGTEAFF
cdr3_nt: TGTGCCAGCAGCGAATACGGACAGGGAGGAACTGAAGCTTTCTTT

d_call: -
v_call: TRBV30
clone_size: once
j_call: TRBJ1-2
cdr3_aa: CAWTPGTNYGYTF
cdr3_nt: TGTGCCTGGACCCCCGGGACTAACTATGGCTACACCTTC

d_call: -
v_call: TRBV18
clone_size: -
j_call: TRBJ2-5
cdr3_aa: CASSPERVRETQYF
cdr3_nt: TGTGCCAGCTCACCAGAGCGGGTGAGGGAGACCCAGTACTTC

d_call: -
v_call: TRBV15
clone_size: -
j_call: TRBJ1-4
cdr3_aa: CATSRNSGLSANEKLFF
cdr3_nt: TGTGCCACCAGCAGGAACTCAGGGCTTTCGGCTAATGAAAAACTGTTTTTT

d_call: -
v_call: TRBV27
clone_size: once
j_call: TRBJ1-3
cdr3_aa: CASSKGIIGNTIYF
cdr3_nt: TGTGCCAGCAGTAAGGGGATAATCGGAAACACCATATATTTT

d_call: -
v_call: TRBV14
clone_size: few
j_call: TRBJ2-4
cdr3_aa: CASSQESGKPRNIQYF
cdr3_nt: TGTGCCAGCAGCCAAGAATCGGGGAAACCTCGAAACATTCAGTACTTC

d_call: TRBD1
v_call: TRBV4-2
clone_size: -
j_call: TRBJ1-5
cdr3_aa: CASSPTEGAHSNQPQHF
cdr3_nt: TGTGCCAGCAGCCCGACAGAGGGGGCACATAGCAATCAGCCCCAGCATTTT

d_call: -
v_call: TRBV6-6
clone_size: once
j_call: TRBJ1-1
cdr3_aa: CASSYREGYTEAFF
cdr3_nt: TGTGCCAGCAGTTACCGGGAGGGGTACACTGAAGCTTTCTTT

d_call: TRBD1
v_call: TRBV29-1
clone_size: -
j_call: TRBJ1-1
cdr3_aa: CSVRQGGNTEAFF
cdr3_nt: TGCAGCGTCCGACAGGGGGGGAACACTGAAGCTTTCTTT

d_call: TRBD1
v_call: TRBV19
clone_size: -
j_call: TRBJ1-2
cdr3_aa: CASSTTGVYGYTF
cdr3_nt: TGTGCCAGTAGTACCACAGGGGTCTATGGCTACACCTTC